The 6 T cell receptor beta chains below were found in one sample sequenced in a study of graft-versus-host responses after intestinal transplantation. Profiling relied on immunoSEQ multiplex PCR, and the TCRdb table lists in-frame clones only, not all of them. The table includes about 89,000 clones, 93% detected once. Antigen specificity for these receptors is unknown. The material was unstimulated CD8+ T cells sorted from spleen or lymph node cells, obtained before intestinal transplant. The receptors were sampled from a human donor who received an intestinal transplant.

This clone was seen a single time. The rearrangement links TRBV11-2 to TRBJ2-7, with 8 bases that match TRBD1. The V gene end was trimmed by 5 bases and the J gene end by 4 bases; junction bases not matched to a gene: 19. The length of the CDR3 is 18 residues. Germline CDR1 is SGHAT and CDR2 is FQNNGV. The CDR3: CASSPYHLLAGGRYEQYF. The CDR3 bases are TGTGCCAGCAGCCCCTACCATCTTTTGGCAGGGGGCAGATACGAGCAGTACTTC.

The gene calls are TRBV29-1 and TRBJ2-7; D uncertain. CDR1 is SQVTM, CDR2 ANQGSEA, per germline. CDR3 length: 12 amino acids. V gave up 4 bases and J gave up 5 bases, with 12 bases separating them. The CDR3 loop reads CSVVASPHEQYF. The CDR3 DNA follows: TGCAGCGTTGTGGCCAGTCCCCACGAGCAGTACTTC.

V usage is TRBV6-5 and J usage is TRBJ1-2; 7 bases are a match to TRBD1. The CDR3 length is 12 residues. V lost 7 bases to trimming and J lost 7 bases; unmatched junction nucleotides: 6. Germline V gene sequence: CDR1 MNHEY, CDR2 SVGAGI. The CDR3 region has the DNA TGTGCCAGCACCTTGACAGGGACTGGCTACACCTTC. This encodes CASTLTGTGYTF.

CDR3 loop: CASSAKRDRGEAFF. The CDR3 DNA reads TGTGCCAGCTCAGCAAAGCGAGACAGGGGCGAAGCTTTCTTT. V gene TRBV18 combines with J gene TRBJ1-1, with 8 bases aligning to TRBD1. The V gene end was trimmed by 5 bases and the J gene end by 8 bases; junction bases not matched to a gene: 10. Germline CDR1 is KGHSH and CDR2 is LQKENI. The CDR3 sequence is 14 residues long.

The chain couples TRBV5-1 to TRBJ2-3; D is unclear. V gave up 0 bases and J gave up 4 bases, with 6 bases separating them. The CDR3 is 13 residues long. Germline CDR1 SGHRS, CDR2 YFSETQ. CDR3 in amino acids: CASSLDSPDTQYF. CDR3 bases: TGCGCCAGCAGCTTGGACAGTCCAGATACGCAGTATTTT.

The genes are TRBV10-3 and TRBJ2-2; TRBD2 matches 11 bases. The CDR3 runs 16 residues. Unmatched junction bases numbered 6, after V lost 3 bases and J lost 6 bases. CDR1 and CDR2 from the germline V gene are ENHRY and SYGVKD. CDR3: CAISEIAGGPPGELFF. CDR3 DNA: TGTGCCATCAGTGAAATAGCGGGGGGGCCCCCCGGGGAGCTGTTTTTT.